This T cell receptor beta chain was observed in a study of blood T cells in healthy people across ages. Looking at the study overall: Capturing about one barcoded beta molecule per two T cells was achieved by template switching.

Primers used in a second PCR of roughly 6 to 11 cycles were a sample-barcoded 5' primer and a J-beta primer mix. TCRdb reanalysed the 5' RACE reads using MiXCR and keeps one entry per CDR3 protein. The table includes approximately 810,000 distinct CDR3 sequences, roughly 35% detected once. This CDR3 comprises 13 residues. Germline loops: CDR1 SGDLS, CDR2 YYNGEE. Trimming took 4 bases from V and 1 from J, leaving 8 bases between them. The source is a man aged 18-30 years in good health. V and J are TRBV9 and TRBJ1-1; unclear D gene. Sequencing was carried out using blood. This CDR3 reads CASSSVWNTEAFF. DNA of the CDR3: TGTGCCAGCAGCAGTGTATGGAACACTGAAGCTTTCTTT.